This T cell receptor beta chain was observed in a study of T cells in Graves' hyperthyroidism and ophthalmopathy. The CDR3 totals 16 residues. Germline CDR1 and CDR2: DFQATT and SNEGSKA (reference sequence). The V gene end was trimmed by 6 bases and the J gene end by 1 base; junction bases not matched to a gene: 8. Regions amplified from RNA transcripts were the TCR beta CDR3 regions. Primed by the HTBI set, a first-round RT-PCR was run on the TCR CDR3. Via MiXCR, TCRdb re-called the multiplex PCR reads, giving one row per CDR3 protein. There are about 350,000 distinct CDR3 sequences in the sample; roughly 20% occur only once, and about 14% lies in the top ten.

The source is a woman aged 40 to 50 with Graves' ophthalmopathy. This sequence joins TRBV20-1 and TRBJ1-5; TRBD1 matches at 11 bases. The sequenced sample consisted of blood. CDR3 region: CSARTGGEGSNQPQHF. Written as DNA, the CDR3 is TGCAGTGCAAGGACAGGGGGCGAAGGGAGCAATCAGCCCCAGCATTTT.